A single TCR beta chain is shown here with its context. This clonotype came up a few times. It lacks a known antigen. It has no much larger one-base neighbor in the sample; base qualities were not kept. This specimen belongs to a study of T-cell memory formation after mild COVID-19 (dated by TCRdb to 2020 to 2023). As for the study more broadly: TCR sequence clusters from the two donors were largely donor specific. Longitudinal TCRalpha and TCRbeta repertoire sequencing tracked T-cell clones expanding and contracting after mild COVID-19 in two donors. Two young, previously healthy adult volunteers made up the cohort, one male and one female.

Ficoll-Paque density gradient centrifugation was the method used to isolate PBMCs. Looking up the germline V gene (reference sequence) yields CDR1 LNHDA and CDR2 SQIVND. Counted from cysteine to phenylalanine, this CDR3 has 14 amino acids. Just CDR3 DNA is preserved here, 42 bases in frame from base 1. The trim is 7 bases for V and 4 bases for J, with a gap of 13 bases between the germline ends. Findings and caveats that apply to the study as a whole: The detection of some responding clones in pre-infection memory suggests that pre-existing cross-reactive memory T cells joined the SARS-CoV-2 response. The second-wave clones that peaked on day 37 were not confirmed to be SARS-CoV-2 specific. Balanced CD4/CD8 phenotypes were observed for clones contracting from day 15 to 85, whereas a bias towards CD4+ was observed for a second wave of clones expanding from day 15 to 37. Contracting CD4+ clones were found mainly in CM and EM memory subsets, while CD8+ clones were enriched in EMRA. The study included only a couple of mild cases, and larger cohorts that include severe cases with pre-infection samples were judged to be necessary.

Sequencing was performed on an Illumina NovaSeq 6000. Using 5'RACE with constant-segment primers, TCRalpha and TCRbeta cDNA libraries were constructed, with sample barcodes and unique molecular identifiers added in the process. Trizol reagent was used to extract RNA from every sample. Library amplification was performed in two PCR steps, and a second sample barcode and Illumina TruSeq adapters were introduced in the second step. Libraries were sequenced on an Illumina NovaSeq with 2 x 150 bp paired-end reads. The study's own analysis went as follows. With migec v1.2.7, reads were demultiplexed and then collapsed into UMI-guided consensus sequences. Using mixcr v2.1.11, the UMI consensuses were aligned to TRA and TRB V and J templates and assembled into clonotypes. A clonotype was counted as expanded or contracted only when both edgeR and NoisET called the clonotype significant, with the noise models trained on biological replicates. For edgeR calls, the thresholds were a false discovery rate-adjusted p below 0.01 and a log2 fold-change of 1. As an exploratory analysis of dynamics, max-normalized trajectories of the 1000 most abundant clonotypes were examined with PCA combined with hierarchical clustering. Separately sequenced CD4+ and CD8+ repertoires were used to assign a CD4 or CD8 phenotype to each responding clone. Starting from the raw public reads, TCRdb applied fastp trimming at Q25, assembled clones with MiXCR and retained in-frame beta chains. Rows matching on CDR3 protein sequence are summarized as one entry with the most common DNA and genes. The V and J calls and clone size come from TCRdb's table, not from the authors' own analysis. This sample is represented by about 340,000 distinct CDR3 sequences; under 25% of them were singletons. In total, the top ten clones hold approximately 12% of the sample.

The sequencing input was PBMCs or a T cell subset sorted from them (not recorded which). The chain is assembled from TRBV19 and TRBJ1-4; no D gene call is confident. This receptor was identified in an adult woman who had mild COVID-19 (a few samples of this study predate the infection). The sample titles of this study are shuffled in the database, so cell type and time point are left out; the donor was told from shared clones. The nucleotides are TGTGCCAGTACTCCCGGGCTCCGTAATGAAAAACTGTTTTTT. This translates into CASTPGLRNEKLFF.